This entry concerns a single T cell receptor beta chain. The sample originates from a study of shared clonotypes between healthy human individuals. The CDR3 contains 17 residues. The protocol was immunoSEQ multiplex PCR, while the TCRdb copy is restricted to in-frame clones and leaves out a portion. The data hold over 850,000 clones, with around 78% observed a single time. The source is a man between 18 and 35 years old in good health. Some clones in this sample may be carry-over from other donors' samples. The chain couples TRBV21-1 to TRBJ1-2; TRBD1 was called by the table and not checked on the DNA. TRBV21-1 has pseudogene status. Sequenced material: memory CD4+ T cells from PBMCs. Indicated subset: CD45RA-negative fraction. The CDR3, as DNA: TGTGCCAGCAGCCCACGGACCAATGACAGCCCCTATAGCGGCTACACCTTC. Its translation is CASSPRTNDSPYSGYTF.